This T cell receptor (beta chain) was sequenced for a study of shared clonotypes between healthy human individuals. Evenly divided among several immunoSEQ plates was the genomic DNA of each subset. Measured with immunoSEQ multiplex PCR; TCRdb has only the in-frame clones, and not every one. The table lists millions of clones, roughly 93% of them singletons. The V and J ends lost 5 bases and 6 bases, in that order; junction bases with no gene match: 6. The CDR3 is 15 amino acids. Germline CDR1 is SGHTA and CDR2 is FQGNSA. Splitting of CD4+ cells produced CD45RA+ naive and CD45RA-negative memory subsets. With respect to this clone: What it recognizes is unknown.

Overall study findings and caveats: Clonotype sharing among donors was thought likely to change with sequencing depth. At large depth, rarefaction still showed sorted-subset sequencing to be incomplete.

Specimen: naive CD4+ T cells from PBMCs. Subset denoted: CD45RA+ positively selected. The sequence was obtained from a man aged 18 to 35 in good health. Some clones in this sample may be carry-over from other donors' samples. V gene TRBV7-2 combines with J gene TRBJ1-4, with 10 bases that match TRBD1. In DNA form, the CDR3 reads TGTGCCAGCAGCGTAACCGGGACAGGGGATGAAAAACTGTTTTTT. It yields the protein CASSVTGTGDEKLFF.